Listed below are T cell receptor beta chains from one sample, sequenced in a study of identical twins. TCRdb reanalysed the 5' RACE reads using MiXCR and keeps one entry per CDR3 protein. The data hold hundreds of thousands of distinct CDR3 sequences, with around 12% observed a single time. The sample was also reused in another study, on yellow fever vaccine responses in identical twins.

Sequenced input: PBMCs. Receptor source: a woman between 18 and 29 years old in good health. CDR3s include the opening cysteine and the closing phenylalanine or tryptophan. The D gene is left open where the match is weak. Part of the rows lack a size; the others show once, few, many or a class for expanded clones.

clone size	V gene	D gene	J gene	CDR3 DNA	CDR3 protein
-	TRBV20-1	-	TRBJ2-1	TGCAGTGCTCCCCGCCGGGGATCCAATGAGCAGTTCTTC	CSAPRRGSNEQFF
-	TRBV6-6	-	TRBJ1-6	TGTGCCAGCGGCCGGGGGGAGAGTTCACCCCTCCACTTT	CASGRGESSPLHF
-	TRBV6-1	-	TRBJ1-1	TGTGCCAGCAGTGATTGGTCCCTGAACACTGAAGCTTTCTTT	CASSDWSLNTEAFF
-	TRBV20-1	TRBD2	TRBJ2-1	TGCAGTGCTAGGGGGGGGACTAGTAGAAGAGAGCAGTTCTTC	CSARGGTSRREQFF
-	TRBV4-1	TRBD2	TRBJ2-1	TGCGCCAGCAGCCAACCCGGGACTAGCGGAAGCAATGAGCAGTTCTTC	CASSQPGTSGSNEQFF
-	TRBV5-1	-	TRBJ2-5	TGCGCCAGCAGCTCCAACCGGGACACTGGGCAAGAGACCCAGTACTTC	CASSSNRDTGQETQYF
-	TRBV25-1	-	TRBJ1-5	TGTGCCACCCCCCAAGGTTCTGGTGGCGGACCGGGTCATCAGCCCCAGCATTTT	CATPQGSGGGPGHQPQHF
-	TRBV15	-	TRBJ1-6	TGTGCCACCAGCAGAGTTAGGGGCGCTGATTCACCCCTCCACTTT	CATSRVRGADSPLHF
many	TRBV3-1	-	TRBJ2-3	TGTGCCAGCAGCCAACGAGGACAAAGCACAGATACGCAGTATTTT	CASSQRGQSTDTQYF
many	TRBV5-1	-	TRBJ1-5	TGCGCCAGCAGCTTGTCGGGAGGGGTTGGCAATCAGCCCCAGCATTTT	CASSLSGGVGNQPQHF
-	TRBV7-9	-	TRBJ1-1	TGTGCCAGCCCGGCGGGGGCGGGCGGCAACACTGAAGCTTTCTTT	CASPAGAGGNTEAFF
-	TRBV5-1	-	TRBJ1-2	TGCGCCAGCAGCCGGGAAGGGACACCCTATGGCTACACCTTC	CASSREGTPYGYTF
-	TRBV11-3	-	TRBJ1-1	TGTGCCAGCAGCTTAGGATCACCCAGAGTCATGGCTGAAGCTTTCTTT	CASSLGSPRVMAEAFF
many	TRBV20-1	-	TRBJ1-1	TGCAGTGCCCCTCCCGGCTGGGGCACTGAAGCTTTCTTT	CSAPPGWGTEAFF
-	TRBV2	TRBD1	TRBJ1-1	TGTGCCAGCGCCGGACAGGTCACGAACACTGAAGCTTTCTTT	CASAGQVTNTEAFF
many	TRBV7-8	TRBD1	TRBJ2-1	TGTGCCAGCAGAACAGGACAGGGGGCGGGCAATGAGCAGTTCTTC	CASRTGQGAGNEQFF
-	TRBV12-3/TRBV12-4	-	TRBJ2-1	TGTGCCAGCATTCCCGGGGGCTTAGACAATGAGCAGTTCTTC	CASIPGGLDNEQFF
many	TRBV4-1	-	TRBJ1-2	TGCGCCAGCAGCCAACCGGCCTCAACAAGCTATGGCTACACCTTC	CASSQPASTSYGYTF
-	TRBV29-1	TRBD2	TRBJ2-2	TGCAGCGTACTTGGGGGGGCGAACACCGGGGAGCTGTTTTTT	CSVLGGANTGELFF
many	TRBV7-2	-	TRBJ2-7	TGTGCCAGCTGCTATACGCTCTCCTACGAGCAGTACTTC	CASCYTLSYEQYF
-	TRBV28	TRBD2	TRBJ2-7	TGTGCCAGCAGTTTGTGGAGCGGGAGAGGGCGAAGCTACGAGCAGTACTTC	CASSLWSGRGRSYEQYF
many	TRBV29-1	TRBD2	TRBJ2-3	TGCAGCGTTGAAGGTCTACTAGCGAGCACAGATACGCAGTATTTT	CSVEGLLASTDTQYF
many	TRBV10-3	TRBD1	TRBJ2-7	TGTGCCATCGGGGACAGCACCTACGAGCAGTACTTC	CAIGDSTYEQYF
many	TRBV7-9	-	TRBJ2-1	TGTGCCAGCAGCTTGGGGATAACAAATGAGCAGTTCTTC	CASSLGITNEQFF
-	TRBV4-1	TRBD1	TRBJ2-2	TGCGCCAGCAGCCCTACCCGGGACAGAAGCGACGGGGAGCTGTTTTTT	CASSPTRDRSDGELFF
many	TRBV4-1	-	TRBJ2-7	TGCGCCAGCAGCCAAGTGCGTGGGGTCGAGCAGTACTTC	CASSQVRGVEQYF
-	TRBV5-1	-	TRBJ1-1	TGCGCCAGCAGCCCTCGTGGCAGGGCTCAGACTGAAGCTTTCTTT	CASSPRGRAQTEAFF
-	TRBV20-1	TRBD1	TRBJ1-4	TGCAGTGCTAGGAGGGGGCAGGAAAAACTGTTTTTT	CSARRGQEKLFF
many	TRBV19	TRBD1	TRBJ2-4	TGTGCCACCGACAGGGGGAACGAAAACATTCAGTACTTC	CATDRGNENIQYF
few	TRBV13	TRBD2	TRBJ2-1	TGTGCCAGCAGCTTAAGACCGACTAGCGGGAGAGGGAGAGAGCAGTTCTTC	CASSLRPTSGRGREQFF
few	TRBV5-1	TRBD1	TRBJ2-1	TGCGCCAGCAGCTGGGGACAGGGATTGGACAATGAGCAGTTCTTC	CASSWGQGLDNEQFF
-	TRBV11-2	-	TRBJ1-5	TGTGCCAGCACCGCTACAGGGCGCAATCAGCCCCAGCATTTT	CASTATGRNQPQHF
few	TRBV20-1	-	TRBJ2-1	TGCAGTGCTAGGGCTAGCGTGGGTGTATGGGGTGAGCAGTTCTTC	CSARASVGVWGEQFF
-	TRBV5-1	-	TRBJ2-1	TGCGCCAGCAGCCCCGCTCTCCCTGGGTCCTACAATGAGCAGTTCTTC	CASSPALPGSYNEQFF
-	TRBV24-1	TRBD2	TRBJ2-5	TGTGCCACCAGTGTGGGCGGGGGGCCCCCAGAGACCCAGTACTTC	CATSVGGGPPETQYF
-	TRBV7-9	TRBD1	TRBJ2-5	TGTGCCAGCAGGATCGGGACAGGGGACCAAGAGACCCAGTACTTC	CASRIGTGDQETQYF
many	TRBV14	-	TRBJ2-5	TGTGCCAGCAGCCAAGATTTTGTGGAGACCCAGTACTTC	CASSQDFVETQYF
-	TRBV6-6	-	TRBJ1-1	TGTGCCAGCACCCCCCGGACAACCTCTAGTGCTTTCTTT	CASTPRTTSSAFF
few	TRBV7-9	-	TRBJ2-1	TGTGCCAGCAGCTTAGGGGTTCCGGGCCCATACAATGAGCAGTTCTTC	CASSLGVPGPYNEQFF
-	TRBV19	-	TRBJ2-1	TGTGCCAGTAGTACGGACGGGCTTGGGGAGCAGTTCTTC	CASSTDGLGEQFF
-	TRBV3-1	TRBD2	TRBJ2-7	TGTGCCAGCAGCCCGGGACTAGCGGGAATGGGGCAGTACTTC	CASSPGLAGMGQYF
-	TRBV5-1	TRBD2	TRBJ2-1	TGCGCCAGCAGCGACGGACTAGCGGGACCCAATGAGCAGTTCTTC	CASSDGLAGPNEQFF
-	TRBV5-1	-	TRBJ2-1	TGCGCCAGCAGCTTCAGGGAATCCCCCTACAATGAGCAGTTCTTC	CASSFRESPYNEQFF
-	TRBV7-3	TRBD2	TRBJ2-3	TGTGCCAAATTGCTTAGCGGGAGGGTCGGCGCAGATACGCAGTATTTT	CAKLLSGRVGADTQYF
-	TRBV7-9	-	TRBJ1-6	TGTGCCAGCAGCTTAGTAGGCGGAGATTCACCCCTCCACTTT	CASSLVGGDSPLHF
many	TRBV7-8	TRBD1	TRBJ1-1	TGTGCCAGCAGCACATATCAGGGGGCGAACACTGAAGCTTTCTTT	CASSTYQGANTEAFF
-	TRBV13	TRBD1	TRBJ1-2	TGTGCCAGCAGCTTAGTCTGGGACAGGGGTGCGGCTAACTATGGCTACACCTTC	CASSLVWDRGAANYGYTF
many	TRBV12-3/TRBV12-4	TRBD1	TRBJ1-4	TGTGCCAGCAGTTTTTCGGGGACAGGGGGAAGGGAAAAACTGTTTTTT	CASSFSGTGGREKLFF
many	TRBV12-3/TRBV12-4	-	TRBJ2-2	TGTGCCAGCAGTTTCGCCGCACTAGCACAGAACACCGGGGAGCTGTTTTTT	CASSFAALAQNTGELFF